The 15 T cell receptor beta chains given below trace back to one sample, sequenced in a study of tumor-infiltrating lymphocytes in localized non-small cell lung cancer. Clones were sequenced by immunoSEQ multiplex PCR, and TCRdb holds only the in-frame ones, with some missing. This table holds around 5,300 clones, 60% to 70% found once. Sequencing was carried out using uninvolved lung tissue not adjacent to the tumor. These receptors all stem from a human donor with non-small cell lung cancer.

Written as DNA, the CDR3 is TGTGCCAGCAGCCCCCGGACTAGCGCTGACAATGAGCAGTTCTTC. Protein product: CASSPRTSADNEQFF. The V gene is TRBV9, the J gene TRBJ2-1; 9 positions agree with TRBD2. Per the germline V gene, CDR1 is SGDLS and CDR2 is YYNGEE. The junction had 7 bases not matched to a gene; V was cut back by 4 bases and J by 5 bases. The CDR3 is 15 residues long.

The chain links TRBV2 to TRBJ2-3, with TRBD2 identical over 13 bases. Germline CDR1 is SNHLY and CDR2 is FYNNEI. V lost 6 bases, J lost 5 bases, and 8 bases stayed unmatched. This CDR3 spans 16 amino acids. The CDR3 loop reads CASSVRTSGRRDTQYF. The CDR3 DNA is TGTGCCAGCAGCGTCCGGACTAGCGGGAGAAGAGATACGCAGTATTTT.

The chain recombines TRBV4-2 with TRBJ1-5; D is perhaps TRBD1 (6 bases). This CDR3 spans 15 amino acids. Germline V gene lookup returns CDR1 LGHNA and CDR2 YNFKEQ. With 4 bases removed from V and 2 bases from J, the gap between germline ends came to 12 bases. CDR3 region: CASSPTGYGNQPQHF. The CDR3 DNA sequence: TGTGCCAGCAGCCCGACAGGATATGGCAATCAGCCCCAGCATTTT.

The chain has TRBV7-2 and TRBJ1-3, with 7 bases aligning to TRBD1. Germline V gives CDR1 SGHTA, CDR2 FQGNSA. The CDR3 has 11 residues. V trimming: 5 bases; J trimming: 14 bases; junction bases outside the gene matches: 6. CDR3 sequence (DNA): TGTGCCAGCAGCCCAAGGGACAGCCTATATTTT. It translates to CASSPRDSLYF.

The chain's CDR3 is CAWSVPPYQPQHF. The CDR3 bases are TGTGCCTGGAGTGTACCCCCCTATCAGCCCCAGCATTTT. The genes are TRBV30 and TRBJ1-5, with D unresolved. The V gene's germline CDR1 is GTSNPN and CDR2 SVGIG (reference sequence). V was clipped by 0 bases and J by 5 bases, with 8 bases between them. The CDR3 extends over 13 amino acids.

The chain combines TRBV28 with TRBJ2-7; 7 nucleotides align to TRBD2. V lost 7 bases to trimming and J lost 1 base; unmatched junction nucleotides: 10. The germline CDR1 and CDR2 sequences are MDHEN and SYDVKM. The CDR3 consists of 15 residues. The CDR3, as DNA: TGTGCCAGCACCTCCGGGAGCGGGACTTCCTACGAGCAGTACTTC. Translated, it gives CASTSGSGTSYEQYF.

About this clone: The junction does not match germline at one end; this may be a read error. V is TRBV7-2 and J is TRBJ2-7, with 10 nucleotides matching TRBD1. The CDR3 runs 14 residues. Germline loops: CDR1 SGHTA, CDR2 FQGNSA. The CDR3 here is CASSSRDRGFPRDF. CDR3 in DNA: TGTGCCAGCAGCTCCCGGGACAGGGGCTTCCCCAGGGACTTC.

The gene calls are TRBV5-1 and TRBJ1-2; D uncertain. The germline CDR1 and CDR2 sequences are SGHRS and YFSETQ. Trimming left V 1 base short and J 2 bases short, with 6 bases between. The CDR3 consists of 13 residues. CDR3 in amino acids: CASSLNGNYGYTF. In DNA form, the CDR3 reads TGCGCCAGCAGCTTGAACGGAAACTATGGCTACACCTTC.

This rearrangement joins TRBV18 to TRBJ2-7, with D unclear. The CDR3 has 14 amino acids. With 3 bases removed from V and 0 bases from J, the gap between germline ends came to 9 bases. CDR1 and CDR2 (germline): KGHSH, LQKENI. The CDR3 DNA reads as TGTGCCAGCTCACCTCGCCGTGACTCCTACGAGCAGTACTTC. Protein sequence: CASSPRRDSYEQYF. The full variable domain, its missing parts supplied by reference TRBV18 and TRBJ2-7, is NAGVMQNPRHLVRRRGQEARLRCSPMKGHSHVYWYRQLPEEGLKFMVYLQKENIIDESGMPKERFSAEFPKEGPSILRIQQVVRGDSAAYFCASSPRRDSYEQYFGPGTRLTVT.

The V call is TRBV28, the J call TRBJ2-7, with 7 bases matching TRBD1. The germline V gene encodes CDR1 MDHEN and CDR2 SYDVKM. Losses at the gene ends were 6 bases for V and 3 bases for J; bases not matched to a gene: 14. The CDR3 has 16 residues. The CDR3 DNA sequence: TGTGCCAGCAGCTCGACGCGACAGGGTCCAGGCTACGAGCAGTACTTC. This encodes CASSSTRQGPGYEQYF.

A single count supports this clone. This chain uses TRBV4-2 with TRBJ2-1, with 10 bases that match TRBD2. CDR3 size: 14 residues. Per germline, CDR1 LGHNA and CDR2 YNFKEQ. V lost 1 base to trimming and J lost 8 bases; unmatched junction nucleotides: 2. CDR3: CASSQGLAGDEQFF. The CDR3 DNA reads TGTGCCAGCAGCCAAGGACTAGCGGGCGATGAGCAGTTCTTC.

This clone came up a few times. This rearrangement joins TRBV7-9 to TRBJ1-1, with a tentative D call TRBD1 (5 bases). CDR1 is SEHNR and CDR2 is FQNEAQ in the germline V gene (reference sequence). This CDR3 is 13 amino acids long. Between the trimmed V and J ends, which lost 5 bases and 7 bases, there was a span of 14 bases. The CDR3 sequence is CASSLGHEFEAFF. In DNA form, the CDR3 reads TGTGCCAGCAGCCTAGGACACGAGTTTGAAGCTTTCTTT.

This clone is judged large. The chain links TRBV7-9 to TRBJ1-5; D is undetermined. With 3 bases removed from V and 7 bases from J, the gap between germline ends came to 7 bases. Germline V gene sequence: CDR1 SEHNR, CDR2 FQNEAQ (reference sequence). The CDR3 is 12 residues long. The CDR3 DNA sequence: TGTGCCAGCAGCTTTGAAGAGCAGCCCCAGCATTTT. This gives the protein CASSFEEQPQHF.

V and J are TRBV6-1 and TRBJ2-5; 9 nucleotides line up with TRBD2. Germline values: CDR1 MNHNS, CDR2 SASEGT. Trimming at V came to 2 bases and at J to 2 bases, leaving 3 bases not matched to a gene. The CDR3 has 15 residues. CDR3 DNA: TGTGCCAGCAGTGAAAACGCGGGAGGGCAAGAGACCCAGTACTTC. It codes for CASSENAGGQETQYF.

V and J are TRBV6-6 and TRBJ1-5, with a tentative D call TRBD1 (5 bases). From germline, CDR1 is MNHNY and CDR2 SVGAGI (reference sequence). This CDR3 region has 13 residues. V was cut by 7 bases and J by 6 bases, with 13 bases left in between. The CDR3 region has the DNA TGTGCCAGCACCTCCGGGACGGTTCAGCCCCAGCATTTT. It translates to CASTSGTVQPQHF.